A selection of T cell receptor beta chains follows, all from one sample in a study of metastatic and nonmetastatic thyroid tumors. Using MiXCR, TCRdb reanalyzed the PCR reads. The table lists over 55,000 clones, just under 30% of them singletons. Sequencing was done on a sample of blood. The receptors shown here come from a female donor with papillary thyroid cancer or a benign thyroid nodule (not recorded which). Some clones in this sample may be carry-over from other donors' samples. Both conserved end residues are part of each CDR3. D genes are given only for firm matches. Size is stated for part of the rows, as once, few or many counts, or as a class when the clone is expanded.

J gene: TRBJ1-6; CDR3 length: 15; V gene: TRBV2; D gene: .; clone size: few; CDR3 protein: CASQNVAGYNSPLHF; CDR3 DNA: TGTGCCAGCCAGAACGTGGCAGGTTATAATTCACCCCTCCACTTT
J gene: TRBJ1-1; CDR3 length: 13; V gene: TRBV12-3/TRBV12-4; D gene: .; clone size: few; CDR3 protein: CASTRDSDTEAFF; CDR3 DNA: TGTGCCAGCACGAGGGATTCTGACACTGAAGCTTTCTTT
J gene: TRBJ2-7; CDR3 length: 16; V gene: TRBV11-2; D gene: TRBD1; clone size: .; CDR3 protein: CASSQITGTGAYEQYF; CDR3 DNA: TGTGCCAGCAGCCAGATAACCGGGACAGGGGCCTACGAGCAGTACTTC
J gene: TRBJ2-3; CDR3 length: 15; V gene: TRBV20-1; D gene: .; clone size: .; CDR3 protein: CSARSRFAERDTQYF; CDR3 DNA: TGCAGTGCTAGATCCCGCTTCGCAGAAAGGGATACGCAGTATTTT
J gene: TRBJ1-2; CDR3 length: 14; V gene: TRBV6-5; D gene: .; clone size: .; CDR3 protein: CASSYSAGNYGYTF; CDR3 DNA: TGTGCCAGCAGTTACTCAGCGGGAAACTATGGCTACACCTTC
J gene: TRBJ1-5; CDR3 length: 16; V gene: TRBV5-6; D gene: .; clone size: .; CDR3 protein: CASSLGGYSSNQPQHF; CDR3 DNA: TGTGCCAGCAGCTTGGGCGGATACTCGAGCAATCAGCCCCAGCATTTT
J gene: TRBJ2-1; CDR3 length: 15; V gene: TRBV27; D gene: TRBD2; clone size: many; CDR3 protein: CASSYRSGSYNEQFF; CDR3 DNA: TGTGCCAGCAGTTATCGTAGCGGGAGCTACAATGAGCAGTTCTTC
J gene: TRBJ2-7; CDR3 length: 15; V gene: TRBV20-1; D gene: TRBD2; clone size: few; CDR3 protein: CSARGLAGDSYEQYF; CDR3 DNA: TGCAGTGCTAGAGGACTAGCGGGGGACTCCTACGAGCAGTACTTC
J gene: TRBJ2-7; CDR3 length: 12; V gene: TRBV7-2; D gene: .; clone size: .; CDR3 protein: CASSLYSYEQYF; CDR3 DNA: TGTGCCAGCAGCTTATATTCCTACGAGCAGTACTTC
J gene: TRBJ2-5; CDR3 length: 14; V gene: TRBV11-3; D gene: TRBD1; clone size: .; CDR3 protein: CASSGRGRGETQYF; CDR3 DNA: TGTGCCAGCAGCGGCCGGGGCAGGGGGGAGACCCAGTACTTC
J gene: TRBJ1-6; CDR3 length: 16; V gene: TRBV30; D gene: TRBD1; clone size: .; CDR3 protein: CAWRYDRGQPRASLHF; CDR3 DNA: TGTGCCTGGAGATATGACAGGGGGCAGCCTCGGGCGTCCCTCCACTTT
J gene: TRBJ2-7; CDR3 length: 16; V gene: TRBV4-3; D gene: .; clone size: few; CDR3 protein: CASSQDGLDEQDEQYF; CDR3 DNA: TGCGCCAGCAGCCAAGATGGGTTGGATGAACAGGACGAGCAGTACTTC
J gene: TRBJ2-7; CDR3 length: 12; V gene: TRBV20-1; D gene: .; clone size: .; CDR3 protein: CSASGDTAEQYF; CDR3 DNA: TGCAGTGCTAGTGGGGATACAGCCGAGCAGTACTTC
J gene: TRBJ2-7; CDR3 length: 14; V gene: TRBV5-4; D gene: .; clone size: .; CDR3 protein: CASSLGGSSYEQYF; CDR3 DNA: TGTGCCAGCAGCTTGGGCGGATCGTCCTACGAGCAGTACTTC